This entry concerns a single T cell receptor (beta chain). Via MiXCR, TCRdb re-called the 5' RACE reads, giving one row per CDR3 protein. The table includes hundreds of thousands of distinct CDR3 sequences, 16% detected once. The sample originates from a study of T-cell memory formation after mild COVID-19. With 0 bases removed from V and 2 bases from J, the gap between germline ends came to 16 bases. The germline CDR1 and CDR2 sequences are LNHNV and YYDKDF (reference sequence). CDR3 length equals 17 residues. This clonotype was obtained from a man between 18 and 35 years old who had mild COVID-19 (a few samples of this study predate the infection). Cell type and time point are not known. The genes are TRBV15 and TRBJ2-5, with a possible D match to TRBD2 (5 bases). Material: PBMCs or a T cell subset sorted from them (not recorded which). This CDR3 reads CATSREAGSPSQETQYF. The CDR3 DNA reads TGTGCCACCAGCAGAGAGGCGGGTTCCCCCTCTCAAGAGACCCAGTACTTC.